One sample yielded the 25 T cell receptor beta chains listed below, sequenced in a study of blood T cells in healthy people across ages. PCR was performed a second time for about 7 to 11 cycles using a sample-barcoded 5' primer and a J-beta primer mix. TCRdb recomputed calls from the 5' RACE reads with MiXCR, one row per CDR3 protein. The profile shows approximately 1,000,000 distinct CDR3 sequences, 40% to 45% of them singletons. Sequenced sample: blood. The receptors derive from a woman aged 60 to 75 in good health.

The genes are TRBV14 and TRBJ1-2; no firm D call. Germline V CDR1 and CDR2: SGHDN, FVKESK. V lost 3 bases to trimming and J lost 8 bases, with 16 bases between them. The CDR3 has 14 residues. CDR3 DNA sequence: TGTGCCAGCAGCCAGTTGACATGGGCGGGCGGCTACACCTTC. Its translation: CASSQLTWAGGYTF.

The chain joins TRBV7-2 to TRBJ2-1, with D tentatively TRBD2 (6 bases). The V end was cut by 4 bases, the J end by 9 bases, with 19 bases between. This CDR3 contains 15 residues. CDR1 and CDR2 (germline): SGHTA, FQGNSA. CDR3 residues: CASSYVLAHNGEQFF. The CDR3 coding sequence is TGTGCCAGCAGCTATGTACTAGCCCATAATGGTGAGCAGTTCTTC.

At least ten counts were recorded for this clonotype. The chain links TRBV6-6 to TRBJ1-2; D gene ambiguous. The CDR3 is 15 amino acids. Looked up from germline, CDR1 is MNHNY and CDR2 is SVGAGI (reference sequence). Trimming shortened V by 7 bases and J by 0 bases, and 15 bases separated the two germline ends. This CDR3 reads CASIPTRTSNYGYTF. The CDR3 coding sequence is TGTGCCAGCATCCCCACTCGGACGTCTAACTATGGCTACACCTTC.

The chain combines TRBV7-9 with TRBJ1-2, with 11 bases identical to TRBD1. The CDR3 consists of 17 residues. The germline V gene has CDR1 SEHNR and CDR2 FQNEAQ (reference sequence). J was trimmed by 8 bases and V by 4 bases; bases with no gene match: 15. This CDR3 reads CASSSPRGTGGAEGYTF. DNA of the CDR3: TGTGCCAGCAGCTCACCCAGGGGGACAGGGGGTGCGGAAGGCTACACCTTC.

The chain recombines TRBV3-1 with TRBJ2-1, with D unclear. Trimming took 2 bases from V and 5 from J, leaving 7 bases between them. The length of the CDR3 is 13 residues. The germline CDR1 and CDR2 sequences are LGHDT and YNNKEL (reference sequence). Here the CDR3 DNA reads TGTGCCAGCAGCCAATCACAGAACAATGAGCAGTTCTTC. Encoded protein: CASSQSQNNEQFF.

The chain couples TRBV6-6 to TRBJ1-4, with TRBD1 matching 9 bases. CDR3 size: 16 residues. CDR1 MNHNY and CDR2 SVGAGI come from the germline V gene (reference sequence). V lost 6 bases and J lost 8; bases outside the gene matches: 13. The CDR3 reads CASSIRDRDPREKLFF. The CDR3 DNA reads as TGTGCCAGCAGCATCCGGGACAGGGACCCAAGGGAAAAACTGTTTTTT.

This clonotype was seen only a few times. The V and J genes are TRBV4-1 and TRBJ2-1, with D perhaps TRBD2 (6 bases). Germline V gene sequence: CDR1 MGHRA, CDR2 YSYEKL. V was cut by 5 bases and J by 5 bases, with 19 bases left in between. The CDR3 covers 16 residues. The CDR3 sequence: CASSYKGLAPDNEQFF. CDR3 nucleotides: TGCGCCAGCAGCTACAAGGGGCTAGCGCCTGACAATGAGCAGTTCTTC.

The V and J genes are TRBV29-1 and TRBJ2-2; D perhaps matches TRBD1 (6 bases). The V and J ends lost 7 bases and 0 bases respectively, with 12 bases between them. This CDR3 spans 14 amino acids. Germline lookup yields CDR1 SQVTM and CDR2 ANQGSEA. The CDR3 bases are TGCAGCGGCAGGGGATTCTCGAACACCGGGGAGCTGTTTTTT. Amino acids: CSGRGFSNTGELFF.

Concerning this clonotype itself: At one end, the junction sequence differs from germline, possibly due to a read error. This chain uses TRBV7-9 with TRBJ2-5; a weak D match, TRBD1 (6 bases). Germline values: CDR1 SEHNR, CDR2 FQNEAQ (reference sequence). The CDR3 totals 14 residues. This chain's CDR3 is CANSLSRTVETQYF. Written as DNA, the CDR3 is TGTGCCAACAGCTTAAGCCGGACAGTGGAGACCCAGTACTTC.

This clonotype was seen more than once but under ten times. This chain joins TRBV12-5 and TRBJ2-1; 9 bases are shared with TRBD2. The V gene end was trimmed by 9 bases and the J gene end by 2 bases; junction bases not matched to a gene: 11. The CDR3 covers 16 residues. Germline V gives CDR1 LGHNT, CDR2 FRNRAP. CDR3 sequence (DNA): TGTGCTAGCTCACTAGCGGGCGGGTATCCCTACAATGAGCAGTTCTTC. Amino acids: CASSLAGGYPYNEQFF.

This clonotype was seen a handful of times. The chain employs TRBV6-2 or TRBV6-3 and TRBJ2-1, with TRBD1 matching over 7 bases. Germline CDR1 reads MNHEY; CDR2 reads SVGEGT. V lost 6 bases and J lost 8; bases outside the gene matches: 7. The CDR3 sequence is 13 residues long. The CDR3 sequence is CASSHRGIDEQFF. The CDR3 bases are TGTGCCAGCAGCCACAGGGGAATCGATGAGCAGTTCTTC.

The V gene is TRBV20-1, the J gene TRBJ2-1, with 7 positions matching TRBD2. Germline-derived CDR1 and CDR2 are DFQATT and SNEGSKA (reference sequence). The CDR3 extends over 12 amino acids. V shed 4 bases and J 5 bases; nucleotides not matched to a gene: 2. The CDR3 coding sequence is TGCAGTGCTACCCTAGCGGACAATGAGCAGTTCTTC. This sequence encodes CSATLADNEQFF.

This clonotype has only a few counts. The chain combines TRBV27 with TRBJ2-7, with 7 bases matching TRBD1. Germline V CDR1 and CDR2: MNHEY, SMNVEV (reference sequence). The ends lost 1 base at V and 5 bases at J; junction bases unmatched: 5. This CDR3 has 14 amino acids. The CDR3 here is CASSLLGQLNEQYF. The CDR3 DNA sequence: TGTGCCAGCAGTTTATTGGGACAGTTAAACGAGCAGTACTTC.

The chain recombines TRBV12-3 or TRBV12-4 with TRBJ2-1; the D gene is possibly TRBD1 (5 bases). V dropped 3 bases and J dropped 7 bases, with 16 bases sitting between them. The CDR3 runs 15 residues. The CDR3 region has the DNA TGTGCCAGCAGTTTGGGTGGGGCCCCATGGAATGAGCAGTTCTTC. Protein: CASSLGGAPWNEQFF.

Comments on this clonotype: This may be a read error, as it is one base from a much larger clone. The chain uses TRBV28 and TRBJ2-1; perhaps TRBD2 as D (5 bases). V was trimmed by 4 bases and J by 10 bases, leaving 8 bases between them. Germline CDR1 MDHEN, CDR2 SYDVKM. This CDR3 comprises 11 residues. The CDR3 DNA follows: TGTGCCAGCAGTTCCCCTAGCGAGCAGTTCTTC. Amino acids: CASSSPSEQFF.

This chain connects TRBV7-2 to TRBJ1-1; 8 bases align to TRBD1. Germline V lookup: CDR1 SGHTA, CDR2 FQGNSA. The CDR3 length is 12 residues. V dropped 5 bases and J dropped 10; count of bases not matched to a gene: 6. The CDR3 nucleotides read TGTGCCAGCAGCCCCGGACAGGGACCAGCTTTCTTT. Protein: CASSPGQGPAFF.

This clonotype was observed a few times. As DNA, the CDR3 is TGTGCCACCAGCGGTCGGGACAGCTACAATGAGCAGTTCTTC. Translating it yields CATSGRDSYNEQFF. The V gene is TRBV15, the J gene TRBJ2-1, with 7 bases identical to TRBD1. J gave up 3 bases and V 5 bases, and 4 bases lay outside the gene matches. CDR1 is LNHNV, CDR2 YYDKDF, per germline (reference sequence). CDR3 length equals 14 residues.

This clonotype was recorded once. V is TRBV12-3 or TRBV12-4 and J is TRBJ1-4; no reliable D call. V shed 5 bases and J shed 0 bases, with 10 bases lying between them. The CDR3 contains 15 residues. CDR3 nucleotide sequence: TGTGCCAGCAGTCCCTGGGCCTCAACTAATGAAAAACTGTTTTTT. Translation gives CASSPWASTNEKLFF.

The genes are TRBV18 and TRBJ1-1, with D perhaps matching TRBD1 (5 bases). CDR3 size: 14 residues. The ends were cut back, 4 bases at V and 1 base at J, with 10 bases in the middle. Germline V gene lookup returns CDR1 KGHSH and CDR2 LQKENI. This CDR3 reads CASSRDGRNTEAFF. The CDR3 DNA reads as TGTGCCAGCTCACGGGACGGTCGGAACACTGAAGCTTTCTTT. The full variable domain, in which reference TRBV18 and TRBJ1-1 provide the parts outside the CDR3, is NAGVMQNPRHLVRRRGQEARLRCSPMKGHSHVYWYRQLPEEGLKFMVYLQKENIIDESGMPKERFSAEFPKEGPSILRIQQVVRGDSAAYFCASSRDGRNTEAFFGQGTRLTVV.

The rearrangement uses TRBV6-1 and TRBJ2-7, with D perhaps TRBD2 (6 bases). In germline, CDR1 is MNHNS, CDR2 SASEGT. The CDR3 extends over 11 amino acids. The V end was cut by 6 bases, the J end by 11 bases, with 14 bases between. DNA of the CDR3: TGTGCCAGCAGAAAGGACTATCTTGAGTACTTC. It is translated as CASRKDYLEYF.

This clonotype was counted only a few times. The chain employs TRBV29-1 and TRBJ2-1; D is unresolved. The CDR3 sequence is 14 residues long. Trimming took 6 bases from V and 4 from J, leaving 16 bases between them. Per the germline V gene, CDR1 is SQVTM and CDR2 is ANQGSEA. CDR3 residues: CSVSTSPPYNEQFF. The CDR3 nucleotides read TGCAGCGTGTCCACTTCCCCCCCTTACAATGAGCAGTTCTTC.

The J gene is TRBJ2-5, the V gene TRBV18; no clear D. Between the trimmed V and J ends, which lost 2 bases and 5 bases, there was a span of 9 bases. The germline V gene has CDR1 KGHSH and CDR2 LQKENI. The length of the CDR3 is 13 residues. In DNA, the CDR3 is TGTGCCAGCTCACCAAGGGCTCCCGAGACCCAGTACTTC. This translates into CASSPRAPETQYF.

The chain is built from TRBV28 and TRBJ2-7, with D unresolved. V was cut by 5 bases and J by 4 bases, with 18 bases left in between. The CDR3 contains 15 residues. Germline CDR1 is MDHEN and CDR2 is SYDVKM. CDR3 DNA sequence: TGTGCCAGCAGTCCGCCGACCGTCGGGTTTTACGAGCAGTACTTC. It specifies CASSPPTVGFYEQYF.

This chain uses TRBV20-1 with TRBJ2-4; 8 nucleotides match TRBD1. The J call is in doubt because the DNA end fits TRBJ2-7 better. This CDR3 is built from 16 residues. Looked up from germline, CDR1 is DFQATT and CDR2 is SNEGSKA (reference sequence). The CDR3 sequence is CSARALRGPVAYEQYF. DNA for the CDR3: TGCAGTGCTAGAGCCCTCAGGGGGCCAGTAGCTTACGAGCAGTACTTC.

The CDR3 region has the DNA TGTGCCAGCAGCCCTCAGGGCCATGAGCAGTTCTTC. Amino acid sequence: CASSPQGHEQFF. The rearrangement joins TRBV14 to TRBJ2-1; a weak D match, TRBD1 (5 bases). Germline loops: CDR1 SGHDN, CDR2 FVKESK. The V end lost 4 bases, the J end lost 8 bases, and 9 bases lay between the germline ends. The CDR3 runs to 12 residues.